What follows are 10 T cell receptor beta chains derived from one specimen sequenced in a study of monozygotic twins with inflammatory bowel disease. TCRdb derives one entry per CDR3 protein from the 5' RACE reads, leaving out DNA. The specimen's table records 150,000 to 200,000 distinct CDR3 sequences. The sequenced sample consisted of blood. The receptors were sampled from a human donor with ulcerative colitis or Crohn's disease, or a healthy co-twin of an affected twin (not recorded which).

The chain is built from TRBV27 and TRBJ1-6. Per the germline V gene, CDR1 is MNHEY and CDR2 is SMNVEV (reference sequence). The CDR3 runs to 15 residues. The CDR3 is CASSLGPRPNSPLHF.

The chain is built from TRBV27 and TRBJ2-3; the TCRdb call, TRBD1, lacks DNA for checking. CDR1 MNHEY and CDR2 SMNVEV come from the germline V gene (reference sequence). The CDR3 consists of 17 residues. CDR3 amino acids: CASSPRRQGGFPDTQYF.

This chain uses TRBV12-5 with TRBJ1-4; TCRdb's D call, TRBD1, is unchecked because there is no DNA. This CDR3 region has 16 residues. The germline CDR1 and CDR2 sequences are LGHNT and FRNRAP. CDR3 sequence: CASGSYRTGLHEKLFF.

The chain carries TRBV4-1 and TRBJ2-1; there is no DNA to check the TCRdb D call of TRBD2. CDR3 size: 17 residues. CDR1 and CDR2 from the germline V gene are MGHRA and YSYEKL. CDR3 sequence: CASSQGLAGGSYNEQFF.

J is TRBJ2-4 and V is TRBV19; there is no DNA to check the TCRdb D call of TRBD2. The CDR3 has 14 residues. Germline loops: CDR1 LNHDA, CDR2 SQIVND (reference sequence). CDR3 residues: CASSIRRAKNIQYF.

The V call is TRBV6-5, the J call TRBJ1-6; the D gene TCRdb calls, TRBD1, cannot be checked with no DNA. The CDR3 is made up of 16 amino acids. Per the germline V gene, CDR1 is MNHEY and CDR2 is SVGAGI. The CDR3 is CASTRDAGTYNSPLHF.

The chain uses TRBV27 and TRBJ2-3; the TCRdb D gene call, TRBD2, has no DNA to confirm it. CDR3 length equals 15 residues. Germline CDR1 is MNHEY and CDR2 is SMNVEV (reference sequence). CDR3 amino acids: CASSLGTLRTDTQYF.

The chain is built from TRBV11-1 and TRBJ2-6; TCRdb lists TRBD1, though no DNA is available to test this call. The CDR3 contains 18 residues. Germline-derived CDR1 and CDR2 are SGHAT and FQDESV (reference sequence). The CDR3 sequence: CASSLALTGGSGANVLTF.

V usage is TRBV2 and J usage is TRBJ1-4; TCRdb indicates TRBD1, and absent DNA this call remains unverified. CDR3 length: 15 residues. The germline gives CDR1 SNHLY, CDR2 FYNNEI. CDR3 protein: CASSASYGAGEKLFF.

The CDR3 loop is CASSLTGRTQYF. The V and J genes are TRBV5-4 and TRBJ2-3; the TRBD1 assignment by TCRdb is unverifiable without DNA. The CDR3 sequence is 12 residues long. Germline loops: CDR1 SGHNT, CDR2 YYREEE (reference sequence).